A single sample gave rise to the 28 T cell receptor beta chains below, sequenced in a study of shared clonotypes between healthy human individuals. TCRdb's table, derived via immunoSEQ multiplex PCR, lists solely in-frame clones and lacks some. The table has just under 350,000 clones, 73% seen once. Sequencing was performed on memory CD4+ T cells sorted from blood. The sample's subset: CD45RA-negative fraction. These receptors all come from a man aged 25-40 years in good health.

This clone was seen only once. The chain recombines TRBV10-3 with TRBJ1-2; possibly TRBD1 for D (5 bases). This CDR3 comprises 15 residues. The germline V gene encodes CDR1 ENHRY and CDR2 SYGVKD. Trimming stripped 0 bases from V and 4 bases from J, with 12 bases between. For the CDR3, the DNA is TGTGCCATCAGTGAGTCGGGGGGTGCCGGCTATGGCTACACCTTC. As protein: CAISESGGAGYGYTF.

This clone turned up a few times. The V call is TRBV18, the J call TRBJ2-1; the match to TRBD1 covers 10 bases. The CDR3 contains 17 residues. Germline V gene sequence: CDR1 KGHSH, CDR2 LQKENI. The V gene end was trimmed by 8 bases and the J gene end by 7 bases; junction bases not matched to a gene: 17. The DNA for the CDR3 is TGTGCCAGCGCTGACAGGGGGCGGAGCGGGAGCGGGAATGAGCAGTTCTTC. Translated: CASADRGRSGSGNEQFF.

The V gene is TRBV14, the J gene TRBJ2-1; D unresolved. The length of the CDR3 is 16 residues. The V gene's germline CDR1 is SGHDN and CDR2 FVKESK. Trimming took 4 bases from V and 6 from J, leaving 19 bases between them. The CDR3 is CASSRAYEAGRNEQFF. The CDR3 DNA reads as TGTGCCAGCAGCCGCGCCTATGAGGCCGGACGCAATGAGCAGTTCTTC.

There are a few counts of this clone. The gene calls are TRBV10-3 and TRBJ2-3, with 11 bases identical to TRBD2. V lost 2 bases and J lost 5; bases outside the gene matches: 9. Per germline, CDR1 ENHRY and CDR2 SYGVKD. The CDR3 spans 17 residues. The CDR3 loop is CAISETVAGGRKDTQYF. DNA of the CDR3: TGTGCCATCAGTGAGACGGTAGCGGGAGGGCGTAAAGATACGCAGTATTTT.

This clone was counted a few times. This specimen includes other DNA sequences encoding the same CDR3. This chain links TRBV19 with TRBJ1-5; D is unresolved. Trimming stripped 4 bases from V and 7 bases from J, with 11 bases between. CDR1 and CDR2 from the germline V gene are LNHDA and SQIVND (reference sequence). The CDR3 extends over 13 amino acids. For the CDR3, the DNA is TGTGCCAGTAGTACAGGCAGCCCGCAGCCCCAGCATTTT. Translation: CASSTGSPQPQHF.

The chain uses TRBV7-2 and TRBJ2-7, with D uncertain. The CDR3 extends over 13 amino acids. Germline V gene sequence: CDR1 SGHTA, CDR2 FQGNSA. Trimming took 4 bases from V and 0 from J, leaving 7 bases between them. This chain's CDR3 is CASSSPLSYEQYF. In DNA, the CDR3 is TGTGCCAGCAGCTCGCCCCTCTCCTACGAGCAGTACTTC.

This clone was counted at least ten times. The chain employs TRBV11-2 and TRBJ2-6; no reliable D call. V was shortened by 5 bases and J by 1 base, with 9 bases between the two germline ends. The germline gives CDR1 SGHAT, CDR2 FQNNGV. This CDR3 comprises 15 residues. The CDR3: CASSPVRSGANVLTF. The CDR3 DNA is TGTGCCAGCAGCCCCGTCAGGTCTGGGGCCAACGTCCTGACTTTC.

V gene TRBV7-9 combines with J gene TRBJ2-3; D gene uncertain. V shed 6 bases and J shed 0 bases, with 16 bases lying between them. CDR3 size: 16 residues. Germline V gene sequence: CDR1 SEHNR, CDR2 FQNEAQ (reference sequence). CDR3 sequence (DNA): TGTGCCAGCAGGAACCCCTTGGCAGAAAGCACAGATACGCAGTATTTT. Its translation: CASRNPLAESTDTQYF.

This chain uses TRBV19 with TRBJ1-3; no clear D. Germline V gene lookup returns CDR1 LNHDA and CDR2 SQIVND (reference sequence). V was shortened by 7 bases and J by 0 bases, with 13 bases between the two germline ends. The CDR3 contains 15 residues. CDR3 in amino acids: CASMVRNRSGNTIYF. As DNA, the CDR3 is TGTGCCAGTATGGTCAGGAATCGCTCTGGAAACACCATATATTTT. Together with reference TRBV19 and TRBJ1-3, the CDR3 gives the full variable domain: DGGITQSPKYLFRKEGQNVTLSCEQNLNHDAMYWYRQDPGQGLRLIYYSQIVNDFQKGDIAEGYSVSREKKESFPLTVTSAQKNPTAFYLCASMVRNRSGNTIYFGEGSWLTVV.

The gene calls are TRBV4-3 and TRBJ2-7, with unresolved D. CDR1 and CDR2 (germline): LGHNA, YSLEER. The CDR3 has 15 amino acids. Trimming pared 1 base from V and 1 base from J, leaving 11 bases between. The CDR3 protein is CASSQVRSSSYEQYF. The CDR3 bases are TGCGCCAGCAGCCAAGTCAGGAGCTCATCCTACGAGCAGTACTTC.

V usage is TRBV5-1 and J usage is TRBJ2-3; TRBD2 matches 15 bases. Germline values: CDR1 SGHRS, CDR2 YFSETQ. The ends lost 3 bases at V and 0 bases at J; junction bases unmatched: 5. The CDR3 is 18 amino acids. DNA for the CDR3: TGCGCCAGCAGCTCGGGACTAGCGGGAGGCCTAAGCACAGATACGCAGTATTTT. This encodes CASSSGLAGGLSTDTQYF.

The J gene is TRBJ2-7, the V gene TRBV2; D perhaps matches TRBD2 (5 bases). Germline CDR1 reads SNHLY; CDR2 reads FYNNEI. V shed 6 bases and J shed 1 base, with 7 bases lying between them. CDR3 length: 12 amino acids. For the CDR3, the DNA is TGTGCCAGCAGACGGGAATCCTACGAGCAGTACTTC. Protein: CASRRESYEQYF. The whole variable domain, remainder taken from reference TRBV2 and TRBJ2-7, is EPEVTQTPSHQVTQMGQEVILRCVPISNHLYFYWYRQILGQKVEFLVSFYNNEISEKSEIFDDQFSVERPDGSNFTLKIRSTKLEDSAMYFCASRRESYEQYFGPGTRLTVT.

The chain recombines TRBV7-9 with TRBJ2-3; D is possibly TRBD2 (6 bases). The V gene lost 5 bases and the J gene lost 4 bases, with 16 bases spanning the gap. Germline V gives CDR1 SEHNR, CDR2 FQNEAQ (reference sequence). The CDR3 is 15 residues long. CDR3 nucleotide sequence: TGTGCCAGCAGCACTAGCCTTAGAAGTGCAGATACGCAGTATTTT. Protein product: CASSTSLRSADTQYF.

This rearrangement joins TRBV10-1 to TRBJ2-7; TRBD1 matches at 7 bases. CDR1 WNHNN and CDR2 SYGVQD come from the germline V gene (reference sequence). V dropped 3 bases and J dropped 8; count of bases not matched to a gene: 4. The length of the CDR3 is 12 residues. CDR3 residues: CASSELTGQQYF. DNA for the CDR3: TGCGCCAGCAGTGAATTGACAGGGCAGCAGTACTTC.

The gene calls are TRBV7-8 and TRBJ2-3; no definite D call. This CDR3 spans 15 amino acids. V lost 5 bases and J 3 bases, leaving 15 bases between the germline ends. The germline gives CDR1 SGHVS, CDR2 FQNEAQ. CDR3 amino acids: CASSTRPGGTDTQYF. CDR3 DNA: TGTGCCAGCAGCACCCGTCCCGGTGGTACAGATACGCAGTATTTT.

The CDR3 spells CASSEALGGSQPQHF. DNA of the CDR3: TGTGCCAGCAGTGAAGCGCTGGGGGGGTCTCAGCCCCAGCATTTT. V is TRBV2 and J is TRBJ1-5; the D gene is possibly TRBD1 (5 bases). Germline CDR1 is SNHLY and CDR2 is FYNNEI. The CDR3 covers 15 residues. Trimming removed 0 bases at V and 6 bases at J, with 12 bases between.

The chain couples TRBV2 to TRBJ2-3, with D tentatively TRBD1 or TRBD2 (5 bases each). CDR1 and CDR2 from the germline V gene are SNHLY and FYNNEI. CDR3 length: 15 residues. V was clipped by 4 bases and J by 5 bases, with 16 bases between them. CDR3 sequence reads: CASSGGTGTQDTQYF. CDR3 sequence (DNA): TGTGCCAGCAGTGGTGGGACCGGAACACAAGATACGCAGTATTTT.

The sample holds one count of this clone. The chain links TRBV7-9 to TRBJ2-3; D is uncertain. Trimming took 2 bases from V and 6 from J, leaving 12 bases between them. Germline V gives CDR1 SEHNR, CDR2 FQNEAQ (reference sequence). The CDR3 has 14 residues. The CDR3 nucleotides are TGTGCCAGCAGCTTAATCCCTTTGATGGATACGCAGTATTTT. It encodes CASSLIPLMDTQYF.

The chain employs TRBV6-4 and TRBJ2-2; 8 nucleotides agree with TRBD2. The CDR3 runs to 14 residues. With 4 bases clipped from V and 7 bases from J, the junction kept 5 bases outside the gene matches. The germline gives CDR1 MRHNA, CDR2 SNTAGT. The CDR3 spells CASSVAGRGGELFF. CDR3 DNA sequence: TGTGCCAGCAGTGTAGCGGGGCGAGGCGGGGAGCTGTTTTTT.

This clone was counted between two and nine times. The chain couples TRBV14 to TRBJ2-3, with D tentatively TRBD2 (6 bases). Trimming took off 0 bases at V and 3 bases at J, with 13 bases between the two ends. Looked up from germline, CDR1 is SGHDN and CDR2 is FVKESK. The CDR3 contains 16 residues. The CDR3 nucleotides read TGTGCCAGCAGCCAAGAGGGACTTATAAGGACAGATACGCAGTATTTT. Protein product: CASSQEGLIRTDTQYF.

This chain links TRBV10-3 with TRBJ2-7; possible D gene TRBD1, 6 bases. The CDR3 is made up of 16 amino acids. The V end lost 10 bases, the J end lost 3 bases, and 25 bases lay between the germline ends. Per germline, CDR1 ENHRY and CDR2 SYGVKD. The CDR3 DNA is TGTGCCACCCGAGAACGGGTGACAGGAGAGCACTACGAGCAGTACTTC. Translated, it gives CATRERVTGEHYEQYF.

The chain carries TRBV6-9 and TRBJ2-7, with D tentatively TRBD1 or TRBD2 (5 bases each). V lost 7 bases to trimming and J lost 3 bases, with 19 bases between them. CDR3 length equals 15 residues. Germline V gives CDR1 MNHGY, CDR2 SVAAGI. The CDR3 protein is CASTPAPPGSYEQYF. As DNA, the CDR3 is TGTGCCAGCACCCCCGCCCCGCCAGGGAGCTACGAGCAGTACTTC.

The chain joins TRBV11-2 to TRBJ2-6; possibly TRBD2 for D (5 bases). The CDR3 spans 14 residues. V was cut by 3 bases and J by 3 bases, with 6 bases left in between. Per germline, CDR1 SGHAT and CDR2 FQNNGV. The CDR3 DNA sequence: TGTGCCAGCAGCTTCGGGGTTGGGGCCAACGTCCTGACTTTC. This sequence encodes CASSFGVGANVLTF.

The rearrangement uses TRBV5-4 and TRBJ1-1, with unresolved D. The germline V gene encodes CDR1 SGHNT and CDR2 YYREEE (reference sequence). Trimming left V 4 bases short and J 3 bases short, with 13 bases between. The CDR3 spans 14 residues. The CDR3 DNA is TGTGCCAGCAGCCTGTACGTGGTGGACACTGAAGCTTTCTTT. Its translation is CASSLYVVDTEAFF.

The rearrangement joins TRBV7-2 to TRBJ1-5, with no clear D. CDR3 length equals 14 residues. V lost 1 base to trimming and J lost 7 bases, with 11 bases between them. Per germline, CDR1 SGHTA and CDR2 FQGNSA. CDR3 sequence (DNA): TGTGCCAGCAGCTTAGGTGGCGCCTACCAGCCCCAGCATTTT. It encodes CASSLGGAYQPQHF.

The rearrangement links TRBV10-1 to TRBJ1-1, with a tentative D call TRBD1 (6 bases). Germline CDR1 WNHNN, CDR2 SYGVQD (reference sequence). The CDR3 length is 13 residues. V gave up 5 bases and J gave up 4 bases, with 11 bases separating them. CDR3 protein: CASSMSGATEAFF. The DNA for the CDR3 is TGCGCCAGCAGTATGTCAGGGGCCACTGAAGCTTTCTTT.

This clone was seen a few times. The genes are TRBV18 and TRBJ2-1; 9 positions match TRBD2. The CDR3 has 19 amino acids. Germline V lookup: CDR1 KGHSH, CDR2 LQKENI. Losses at the gene ends were 3 bases for V and 4 bases for J; bases not matched to a gene: 16. DNA of the CDR3: TGTGCCAGCTCACCCCGGCGTCTAGCGGGACAACAATGGTACAATGAGCAGTTCTTC. Translating it yields CASSPRRLAGQQWYNEQFF.

This clone was seen just once. V is TRBV2 and J is TRBJ2-5, with unresolved D. The CDR3 extends over 15 amino acids. Trimming took off 7 bases at V and 2 bases at J, with 17 bases between the two ends. Germline V gene data show CDR1 as SNHLY and CDR2 as FYNNEI. CDR3 coding DNA: TGTGCCAGCATTCAAGACGGTGTCTATCAAGAGACCCAGTACTTC. Translated, it gives CASIQDGVYQETQYF.